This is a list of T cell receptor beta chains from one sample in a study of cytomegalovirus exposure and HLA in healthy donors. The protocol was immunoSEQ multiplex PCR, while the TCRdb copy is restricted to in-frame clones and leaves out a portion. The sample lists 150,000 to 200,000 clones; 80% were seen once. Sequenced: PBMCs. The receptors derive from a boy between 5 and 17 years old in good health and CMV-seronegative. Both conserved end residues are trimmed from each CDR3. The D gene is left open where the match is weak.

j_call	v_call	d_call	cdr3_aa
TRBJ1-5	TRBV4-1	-	ASSQTSASQPQH
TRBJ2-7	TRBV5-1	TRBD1	ASSLGQGASYEQY
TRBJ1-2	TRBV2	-	ASSQANRYT
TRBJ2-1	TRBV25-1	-	ASSRRGSYNEQF
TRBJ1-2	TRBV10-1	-	ASSEWAGSGYT
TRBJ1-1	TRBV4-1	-	ASSQGGGSGEAF
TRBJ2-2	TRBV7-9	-	ASSRKATRAGELF
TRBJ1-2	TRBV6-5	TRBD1	ASSYSDRGRIAGYT
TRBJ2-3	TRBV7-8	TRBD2	ASSLVLGLAVTQY
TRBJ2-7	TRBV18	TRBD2	ASSPTSAGGTYEQY
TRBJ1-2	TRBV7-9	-	ASSRTGQTYGYT
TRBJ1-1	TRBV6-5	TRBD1	ASTGDRDTEAF
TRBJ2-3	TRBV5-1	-	ASSFQASTDTQY
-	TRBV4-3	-	ASSQQYQGGYEQY
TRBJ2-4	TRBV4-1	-	ASSQVPYWDTRNIQY
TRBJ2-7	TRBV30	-	AARDTGSYEQY
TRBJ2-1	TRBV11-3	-	ASGLGSVPYNEQF